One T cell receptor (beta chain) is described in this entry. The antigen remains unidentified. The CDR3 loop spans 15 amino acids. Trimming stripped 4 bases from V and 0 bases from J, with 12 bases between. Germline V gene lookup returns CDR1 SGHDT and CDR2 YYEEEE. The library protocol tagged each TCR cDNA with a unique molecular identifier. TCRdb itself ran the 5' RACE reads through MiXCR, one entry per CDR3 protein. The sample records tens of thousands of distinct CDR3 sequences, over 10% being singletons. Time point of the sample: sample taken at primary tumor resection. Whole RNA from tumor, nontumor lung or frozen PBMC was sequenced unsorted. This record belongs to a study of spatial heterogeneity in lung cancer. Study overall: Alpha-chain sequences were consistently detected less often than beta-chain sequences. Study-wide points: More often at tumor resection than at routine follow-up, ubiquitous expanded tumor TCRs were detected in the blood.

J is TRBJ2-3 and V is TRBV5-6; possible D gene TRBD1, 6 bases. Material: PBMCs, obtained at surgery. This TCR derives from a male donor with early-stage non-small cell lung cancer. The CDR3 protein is CASSGYRVSTDTQYF. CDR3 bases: TGTGCCAGCAGCGGCTACAGGGTTAGCACAGATACGCAGTATTTT.